This T cell receptor beta chain appears in the sequencing data of a study of blood T cell repertoires in COVID-19. Study overall: Sites in the United States, Italy and Spain provided acute and convalescent COVID-19 samples. In each case, the material was cDNA or gDNA derived from T cells, B-cell-depleted T cells, or PBMCs.

The J segment lost 7 bases and the V segment lost 0 bases, leaving 7 bases of the junction unmatched. Germline V gene lookup returns CDR1 MGHRA and CDR2 YSYEKL. The CDR3 totals 16 residues. As processed by the authors: Estimates of nucleated cell counts were drawn from the amplification of reference gene primers. Some clones are missing from TCRdb's copy, which holds only in-frame ones; the method was immunoSEQ multiplex PCR. For V, J and clone size, that table is used; D and trimming come from the DNA. This table holds about 64,000 clones, approximately 92% found once. The V gene is TRBV4-1, the J gene TRBJ1-5, with 9 bases aligning to TRBD1. This sequence was found in a woman of 80 years or more with active COVID-19. Input material: peripheral blood. The CDR3 protein is CASSQEVTGGSQPQHF. The CDR3 DNA sequence: TGCGCCAGCAGCCAAGAGGTAACAGGGGGCAGCCAGCCCCAGCATTTT.